This T cell receptor (beta chain) was documented in a study of T cell clones after liver transplantation. On the study more broadly: Three of the eight recipients were HCV-positive; the rest had non-autoimmune, non-viral transplant indications. Blood was drawn pre-transplant, before withdrawal, and after full or failed withdrawal. Regarding the study as a whole: Post-transplant, graft-donor-reactive CD4 TCRbeta sequences in blood dropped significantly in most of the 8 subjects.

As to this clone: Its specificity is unknown.

The CDR3 is 16 residues long. CDR1 and CDR2 from the germline V gene are MDHEN and SYDVKM. V lost 5 bases and J lost 2; bases outside the gene matches: 8. Measured with immunoSEQ multiplex PCR; TCRdb has only the in-frame clones, and not every one. The data show about 120,000 clones, 90% seen once. This sequence originates from a human patient who received a liver transplant. The graft donor may have given rise to some T cells. This chain connects TRBV28 to TRBJ2-7; 11 bases are a match to TRBD1. The sample in question was CD4+ T cells from blood, obtained 12 months after liver transplant. Written as DNA, the CDR3 is TGTGCCAGCAGTCCTAGGGACAGGGGGAGGCCCTACGAGCAGTACTTC. Encoded protein: CASSPRDRGRPYEQYF.